This T cell receptor beta chain stems from a study of early T cells in non-severe SARS-CoV-2 infection. Whole-study results and caveats: Using VDJdb, the matching emphasized anti-spike CD8 responses while missing private and CD4 specificities.

Germline-derived CDR1 and CDR2 are KGHSH and LQKENI. CDR3 length equals 12 residues. Deletions cut 3 bases from V and 4 bases from J, with 7 bases between. Details on this clonotype: Its specificity is not known.

Each single cDNA molecule received a unique molecular identifier. TCRdb reprocessed the 5' RACE reads via MiXCR and lists one record per CDR3 protein. This table holds around 89,000 distinct CDR3 sequences, roughly 14% found once. The origin of this receptor is an adult who was a healthcare worker with PCR-confirmed SARS-CoV-2 infection or an uninfected control (not recorded which). The chain employs TRBV18 and TRBJ2-7; D perhaps matches TRBD1 (5 bases). Sequencing input: whole blood. CDR3 in amino acids: CASSPDSYEQYV. CDR3 sequence (DNA): TGTGCCAGCTCACCTGACAGTTACGAGCAGTACGTC.